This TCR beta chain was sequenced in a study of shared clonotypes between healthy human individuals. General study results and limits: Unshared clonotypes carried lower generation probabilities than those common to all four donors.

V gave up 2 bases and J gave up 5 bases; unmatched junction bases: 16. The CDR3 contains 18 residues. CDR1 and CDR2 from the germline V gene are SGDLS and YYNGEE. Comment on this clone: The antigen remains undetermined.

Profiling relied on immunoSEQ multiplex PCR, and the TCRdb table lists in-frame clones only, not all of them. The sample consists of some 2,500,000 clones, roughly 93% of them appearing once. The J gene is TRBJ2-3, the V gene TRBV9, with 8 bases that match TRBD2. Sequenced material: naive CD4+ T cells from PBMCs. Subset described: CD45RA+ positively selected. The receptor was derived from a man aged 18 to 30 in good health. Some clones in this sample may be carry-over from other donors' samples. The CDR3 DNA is TGTGCCAGCAGCGTGTCCTCTCACCCAGCGGGAGTTGGAGATACGCAGTATTTT. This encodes CASSVSSHPAGVGDTQYF. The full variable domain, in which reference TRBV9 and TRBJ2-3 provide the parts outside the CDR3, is DSGVTQTPKHLITATGQRVTLRCSPRSGDLSVYWYQQSLDQGLQFLIQYYNGEERAKGNILERFSAQQFPDLHSELNLSSLELGDSALYFCASSVSSHPAGVGDTQYFGPGTRLTVL.